These T cell receptor beta chains were read from a single sample in a study of blood T cell repertoires in COVID-19. This table comes from immunoSEQ multiplex PCR, and its TCRdb copy is limited to in-frame clones, with some not included. This table has over 350,000 clones, 86% appearing once. The specimen sequenced was peripheral blood. Receptors were obtained from a woman aged 25 to 39 with active or convalescent COVID-19. Each CDR3 is given with its conserved first and last residue. Each record gives: V gene, D gene, clone size, J gene, CDR3 protein, CDR3 DNA. The D gene is left open where the match is weak. The size entry is marked missing in some rows and otherwise reads once, few, many or a size class.

TRBV28	NA	NA	TRBJ2-3	CASSLQTRTDTQYF	TGTGCCAGCAGTTTACAGACTAGGACAGATACGCAGTATTTT
TRBV19	NA	NA	TRBJ1-2	CASTITGNYGYTF	TGTGCCAGTACCATAACAGGGAACTATGGCTACACCTTC
TRBV6-5	TRBD2	NA	TRBJ2-2	CASSPSGGYTGELFF	TGTGCCAGCAGTCCTAGCGGGGGATACACCGGGGAGCTGTTTTTT
TRBV12-3/TRBV12-4	NA	NA	TRBJ2-7	CASSLFDEQYF	TGTGCCAGCAGTTTATTCGACGAGCAGTACTTC
TRBV5-8	TRBD1	NA	TRBJ2-1	CASSFTLIQGAYNEQFF	TGTGCCAGCAGCTTCACCTTGATACAGGGGGCTTACAATGAGCAGTTCTTC
TRBV27	NA	NA	TRBJ2-1	CASSFGYNEQFF	TGTGCCAGCAGTTTCGGCTACAATGAGCAGTTCTTC
TRBV5-1	TRBD1	NA	TRBJ1-3	CASSLQGDAGNTIYF	TGCGCCAGCAGCTTACAGGGGGACGCTGGAAACACCATATATTTT
TRBV25-1	TRBD2	many	TRBJ2-3	CASSPLPGSGRGPDTQYF	TGTGCCAGCAGTCCCCTCCCGGGTAGCGGGAGAGGGCCAGATACGCAGTATTTT
TRBV11-1	NA	NA	TRBJ1-1	CASSLPTGNTEAFF	TGTGCCAGCAGCTTGCCGACAGGGAACACTGAAGCTTTCTTT
TRBV15	NA	NA	TRBJ2-3	CATETGHGTDTQYF	TGTGCCACCGAAACAGGACATGGCACAGATACGCAGTATTTT
TRBV25-1	NA	NA	TRBJ2-1	CASCEYGPGRGGNEQFF	TGTGCCAGCTGTGAATACGGGCCGGGGCGGGGAGGAAATGAGCAGTTCTTC
TRBV27	NA	NA	TRBJ2-3	CASSSRLRDIYRTNTQYF	TGTGCCAGCAGTTCCAGGCTCCGGGACATTTATAGGACGAATACGCAGTATTTT
TRBV14	TRBD1	NA	TRBJ1-2	CASSHTQGRGDGYTF	TGTGCCAGCAGCCACACACAGGGGCGCGGGGATGGCTACACCTTC
TRBV3-1/TRBV3-2	TRBD2	NA	TRBJ2-1	CASRATGTIEGYEQFF	TGTGCCAGCAGGGCTACCGGGACTATAGAGGGTTATGAGCAGTTCTTC
TRBV19	NA	few	TRBJ1-2	CASLNLGRPPHF	TGTGCCAGTCTTAACCTCGGGAGGCCTCCTCATTTC
TRBV27	NA	NA	TRBJ1-3	CASSLSDGNTIYF	TGTGCCAGCAGTTTAAGCGACGGAAACACCATATATTTT
TRBV5-4	NA	NA	TRBJ1-1	CASSLVSGGGEAFF	TGTGCCAGCAGCCTAGTTAGTGGGGGCGGTGAAGCTTTCTTT
TRBV19	TRBD1	NA	TRBJ1-2	CASRQGADYGYTF	TGTGCCAGTAGACAGGGGGCGGACTATGGCTACACCTTC
TRBV6-5	TRBD1	NA	TRBJ2-7	CASSYARQGYEQYF	TGTGCCAGCAGTTACGCGCGACAGGGCTACGAGCAGTACTTC
TRBV28	NA	NA	TRBJ1-2	CASSWEGGYTF	TGTGCCAGCAGTTGGGAGGGGGGCTACACCTTC
TRBV10-3	NA	NA	TRBJ2-2	CAISQGHQTGELFF	TGTGCCATCAGTCAGGGGCATCAAACCGGGGAGCTGTTTTTT
TRBV5-5	TRBD1	NA	TRBJ2-7	CASSRTGFYEQYF	TGTGCCAGCAGTCGGACAGGGTTCTACGAGCAGTACTTC
TRBV3-1/TRBV3-2	TRBD2	NA	TRBJ2-3	CASSRGGGSDTQYF	TGTGCCAGCAGTCGGGGCGGGGGGTCAGATACGCAGTATTTT
TRBV10-2	TRBD1	NA	TRBJ1-3	CASSEMVRGGNTIYF	TGCGCCAGCAGTGAGATGGTCAGGGGGGGAAACACCATATATTTT
TRBV29-1	TRBD2	NA	TRBJ2-1	CSVEPGTSGSSYNEQFF	TGCAGCGTTGAGCCCGGGACTAGCGGGAGCTCCTACAATGAGCAGTTCTTC
TRBV10-3	NA	NA	TRBJ2-5	CAISENLQETQYF	TGTGCCATCAGTGAGAATCTACAAGAGACCCAGTACTTC
TRBV6-5	NA	NA	TRBJ2-3	CASSYSGPDTQYF	TGTGCCAGCAGTTACTCGGGGCCAGATACGCAGTATTTT